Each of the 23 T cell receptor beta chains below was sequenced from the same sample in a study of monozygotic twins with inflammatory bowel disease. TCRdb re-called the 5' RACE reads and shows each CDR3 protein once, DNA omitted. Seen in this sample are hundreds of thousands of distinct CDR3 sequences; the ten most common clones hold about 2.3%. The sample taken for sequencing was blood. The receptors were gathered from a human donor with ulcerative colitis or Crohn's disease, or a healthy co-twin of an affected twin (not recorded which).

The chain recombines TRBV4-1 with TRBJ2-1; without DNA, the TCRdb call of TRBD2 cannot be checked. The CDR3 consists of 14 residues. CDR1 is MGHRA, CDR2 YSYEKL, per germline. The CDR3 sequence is CASSQEVGLREQFF.

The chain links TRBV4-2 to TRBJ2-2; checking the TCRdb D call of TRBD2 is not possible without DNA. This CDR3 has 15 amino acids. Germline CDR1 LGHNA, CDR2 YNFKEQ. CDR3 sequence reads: CASSLRRGTTGELFF.

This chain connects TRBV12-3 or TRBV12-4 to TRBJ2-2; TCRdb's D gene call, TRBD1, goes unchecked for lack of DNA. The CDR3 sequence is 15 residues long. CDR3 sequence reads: CASSWAAKSTGELFF.

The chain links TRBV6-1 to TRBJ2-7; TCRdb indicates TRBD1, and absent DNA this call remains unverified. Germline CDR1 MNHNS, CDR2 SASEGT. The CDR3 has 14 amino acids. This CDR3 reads CASSETGGPYEQYF.

The CDR3 region is CASSLGTASEAFF. J is TRBJ1-1 and V is TRBV19. The CDR3 is made up of 13 amino acids. Germline CDR1 LNHDA, CDR2 SQIVND (reference sequence).

The CDR3 here is CASSFSKPNEQFF. The chain is built from TRBV5-1 and TRBJ2-1. The CDR3 is 13 amino acids. Germline lookup yields CDR1 SGHRS and CDR2 YFSETQ.

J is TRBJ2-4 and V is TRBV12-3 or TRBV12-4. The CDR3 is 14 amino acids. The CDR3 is CASSPSLVRDIQYF.

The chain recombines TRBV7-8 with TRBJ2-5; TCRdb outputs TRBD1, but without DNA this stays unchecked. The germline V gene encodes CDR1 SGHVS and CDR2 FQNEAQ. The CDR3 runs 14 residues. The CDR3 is CASSPLVGRETQYF.

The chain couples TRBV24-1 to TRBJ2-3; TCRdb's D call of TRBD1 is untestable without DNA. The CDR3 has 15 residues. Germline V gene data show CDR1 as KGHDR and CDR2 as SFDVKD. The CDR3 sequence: CATSDLVAGIDTQYF.

The CDR3 loop reads CASSFRWEVSEQYF. This chain links TRBV7-2 with TRBJ2-7; TCRdb's D gene call, TRBD2, goes unchecked for lack of DNA. Germline V lookup: CDR1 SGHTA, CDR2 FQGNSA. The CDR3 contains 14 residues.

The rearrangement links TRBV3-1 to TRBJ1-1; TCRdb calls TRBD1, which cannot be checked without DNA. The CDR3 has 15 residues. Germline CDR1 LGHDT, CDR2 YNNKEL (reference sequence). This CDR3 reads CASSLGQGSGTEAFF.

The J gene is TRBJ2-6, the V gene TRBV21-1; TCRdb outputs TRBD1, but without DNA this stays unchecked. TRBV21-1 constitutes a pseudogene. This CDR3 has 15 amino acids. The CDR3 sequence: CASKGTRGGANVLTF.

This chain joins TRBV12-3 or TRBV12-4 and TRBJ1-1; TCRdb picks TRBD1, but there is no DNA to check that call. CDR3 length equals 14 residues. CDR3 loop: CASSTRTENTEAFF.

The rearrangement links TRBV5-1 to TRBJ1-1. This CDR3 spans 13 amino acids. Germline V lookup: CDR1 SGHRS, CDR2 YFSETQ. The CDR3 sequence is CASSLDTNTEAFF.

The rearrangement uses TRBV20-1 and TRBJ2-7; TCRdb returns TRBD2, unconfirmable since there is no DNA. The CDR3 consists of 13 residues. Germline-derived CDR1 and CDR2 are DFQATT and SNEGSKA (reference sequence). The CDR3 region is CSATSGHTYEQYF.

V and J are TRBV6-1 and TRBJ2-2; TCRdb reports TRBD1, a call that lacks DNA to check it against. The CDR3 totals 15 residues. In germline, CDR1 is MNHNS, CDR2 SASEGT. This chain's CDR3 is CASSIQTGNPGELFF.

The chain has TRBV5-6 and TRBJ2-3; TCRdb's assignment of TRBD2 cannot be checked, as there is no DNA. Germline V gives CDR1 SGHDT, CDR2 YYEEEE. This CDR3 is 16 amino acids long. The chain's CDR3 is CASSSTSGTGTDTQYF. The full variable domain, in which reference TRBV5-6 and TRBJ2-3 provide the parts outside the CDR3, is DAGVTQSPTHLIKTRGQQVTLRCSPKSGHDTVSWYQQALGQGPQFIFQYYEEEERQRGNFPDRFSGHQFPNYSSELNVNALLLGDSALYLCASSSTSGTGTDTQYFGPGTRLTVL.

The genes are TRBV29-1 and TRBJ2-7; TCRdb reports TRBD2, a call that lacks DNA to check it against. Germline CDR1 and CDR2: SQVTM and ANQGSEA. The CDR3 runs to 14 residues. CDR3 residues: CSVEGGDYFYEQYF.

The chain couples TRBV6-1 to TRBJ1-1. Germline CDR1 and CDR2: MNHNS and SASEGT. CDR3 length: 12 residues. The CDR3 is CASSESWWGAFF.

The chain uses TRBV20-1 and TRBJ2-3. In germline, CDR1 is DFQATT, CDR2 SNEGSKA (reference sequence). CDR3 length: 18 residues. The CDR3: CSARAPDRLDIPTDTQYF.

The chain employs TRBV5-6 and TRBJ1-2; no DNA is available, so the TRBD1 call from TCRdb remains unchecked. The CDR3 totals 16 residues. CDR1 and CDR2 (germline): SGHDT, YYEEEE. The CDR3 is CASTLGGRGNNYGYTF.

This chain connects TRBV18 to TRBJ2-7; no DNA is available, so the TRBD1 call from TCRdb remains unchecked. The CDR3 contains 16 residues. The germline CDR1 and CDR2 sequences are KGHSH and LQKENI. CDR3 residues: CASSQTTGISSYEQYF.

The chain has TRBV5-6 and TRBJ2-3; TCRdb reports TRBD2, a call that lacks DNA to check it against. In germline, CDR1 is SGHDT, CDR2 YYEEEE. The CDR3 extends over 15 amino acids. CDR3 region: CASSLKVADTDTQYF.